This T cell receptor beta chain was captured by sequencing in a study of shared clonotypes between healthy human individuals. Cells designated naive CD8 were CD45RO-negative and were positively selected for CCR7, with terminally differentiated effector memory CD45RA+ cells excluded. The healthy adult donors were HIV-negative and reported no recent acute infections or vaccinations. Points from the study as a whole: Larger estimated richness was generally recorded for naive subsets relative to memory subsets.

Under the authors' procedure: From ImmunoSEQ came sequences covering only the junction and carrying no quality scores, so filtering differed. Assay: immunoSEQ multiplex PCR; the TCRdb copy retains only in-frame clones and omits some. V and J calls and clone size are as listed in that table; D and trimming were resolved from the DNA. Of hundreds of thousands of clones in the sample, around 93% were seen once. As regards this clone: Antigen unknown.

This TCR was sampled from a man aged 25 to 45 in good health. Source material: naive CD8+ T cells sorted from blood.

As DNA, the CDR3 is TGTGCCAGCAGTGGCAGGGGTTACGACGAGCAGTACTTC. This sequence encodes CASSGRGYDEQYF. V usage is TRBV6-1 and J usage is TRBJ2-7; the D gene is possibly TRBD1 (6 bases). V was cut by 4 bases and J by 5 bases, with 12 bases left in between. The CDR3 contains 13 residues. From germline, CDR1 is MNHNS and CDR2 SASEGT.